This TCR beta chain originates from a study of CD8+ T cells in alopecia areata. Study details: Tofacitinib continued for 6 to 18 months and was then withheld for 6 months.

About this clone: Its antigen is undetermined.

Findings and limits, study-wide: Clonality in lesional scalp, especially alopecia totalis/universalis, exceeded that of normal scalp.

The investigators collected lesional scalp punch biopsies and peripheral blood from alopecia areata patients. The CDR3 sequence is 15 residues long. Trimming removed 3 bases from V and 2 bases from J, with 11 bases in between. Germline CDR1 and CDR2: SGHNT and YENEEA. Reverse transcribed after extraction, RNA yielded cDNA as the sequencing template. Profiled with immunoSEQ multiplex PCR; TCRdb holds only in-frame clones, not every one. The top ten hold 0.4% to 0.55% of the sample, which has 200,000 to 250,000 clones, roughly 57% seen once. This receptor was obtained from a human donor with alopecia areata. Sequencing used CD4+ T cells sorted from blood, obtained at week 0. The chain carries TRBV11-3 and TRBJ2-1; tentatively, D is TRBD2 (6 bases). Here the CDR3 DNA reads TGTGCCAGCAGCTTGGACTACGCACCCTACAATGAGCAGTTCTTC. This gives the protein CASSLDYAPYNEQFF.